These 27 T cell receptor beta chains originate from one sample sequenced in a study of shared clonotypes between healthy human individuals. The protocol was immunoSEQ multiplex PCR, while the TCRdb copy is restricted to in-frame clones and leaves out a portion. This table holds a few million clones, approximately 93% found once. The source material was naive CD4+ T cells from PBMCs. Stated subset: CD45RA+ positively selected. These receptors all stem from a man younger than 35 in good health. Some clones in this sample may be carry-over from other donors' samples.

Written as DNA, the CDR3 is TGTGCCACCAGCAGGGACAGGGTTGACACCATATATTTT. Its translation: CATSRDRVDTIYF. The chain couples TRBV15 to TRBJ1-3; 8 bases agree with TRBD1. This CDR3 comprises 13 residues. V shed 3 bases and J 8 bases; nucleotides not matched to a gene: 3. Germline values: CDR1 LNHNV, CDR2 YYDKDF (reference sequence). Looking up the rest from reference TRBV15 and TRBJ1-3 gives the full variable domain: DAMVIQNPRYQVTQFGKPVTLSCSQTLNHNVMYWYQQKSSQAPKLLFHYYDKDFNNEADTPDNFQSRRPNTSFCFLDIRSPGLGDTAMYLCATSRDRVDTIYFGEGSWLTVV.

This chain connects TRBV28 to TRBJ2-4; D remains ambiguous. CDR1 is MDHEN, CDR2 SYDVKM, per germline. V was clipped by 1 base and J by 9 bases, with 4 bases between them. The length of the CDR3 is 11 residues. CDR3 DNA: TGTGCCAGCAGTTTATCGGGCATTCAGTACTTC. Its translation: CASSLSGIQYF.

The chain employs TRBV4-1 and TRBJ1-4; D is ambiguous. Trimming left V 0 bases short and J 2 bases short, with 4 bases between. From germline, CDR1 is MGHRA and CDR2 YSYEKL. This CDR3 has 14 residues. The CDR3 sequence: CASSQDPTNEKLFF. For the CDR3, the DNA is TGCGCCAGCAGCCAAGATCCGACTAATGAAAAACTGTTTTTT.

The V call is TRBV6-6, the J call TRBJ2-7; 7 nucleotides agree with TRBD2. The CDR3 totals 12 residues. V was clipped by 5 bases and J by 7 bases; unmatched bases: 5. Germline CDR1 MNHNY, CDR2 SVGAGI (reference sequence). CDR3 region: CASSKTAGEQYF. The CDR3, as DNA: TGTGCCAGCAGTAAGACAGCGGGGGAGCAGTACTTC.

In DNA, the CDR3 is TGTGCCTGGAGTGCGGGACAGCGGAGGGATGAGCAGTTCTTC. Protein: CAWSAGQRRDEQFF. The gene calls are TRBV30 and TRBJ2-1; a weak D match, TRBD1 (7 bases). The CDR3 consists of 14 residues. The V gene's germline CDR1 is GTSNPN and CDR2 SVGIG (reference sequence). Trimming took 1 base from V and 8 from J, leaving 15 bases between them.

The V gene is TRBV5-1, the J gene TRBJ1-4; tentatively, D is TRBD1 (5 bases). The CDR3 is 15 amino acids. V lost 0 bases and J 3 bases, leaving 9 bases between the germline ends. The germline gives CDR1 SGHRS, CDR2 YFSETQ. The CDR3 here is CASSLDGGPNEKLFF. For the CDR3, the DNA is TGCGCCAGCAGCTTGGACGGGGGACCTAATGAAAAACTGTTTTTT.

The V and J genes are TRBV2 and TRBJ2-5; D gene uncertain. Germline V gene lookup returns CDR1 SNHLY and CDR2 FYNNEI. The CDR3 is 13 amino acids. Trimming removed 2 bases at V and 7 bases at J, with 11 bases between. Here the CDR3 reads CASSESHPTTQYF. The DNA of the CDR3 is TGTGCCAGCAGTGAAAGCCACCCGACGACCCAGTACTTC.

The CDR3 is CASSPGRLSEGYF. The CDR3, as DNA: TGTGCCAGCAGCCCCGGTCGACTTTCTGAGGGGTACTTC. V usage is TRBV5-6 and J usage is TRBJ2-7, with a possible D match to TRBD2 (5 bases). Germline values: CDR1 SGHDT, CDR2 YYEEEE. The CDR3 extends over 13 amino acids. Trimming stripped 4 bases from V and 12 bases from J, with 20 bases between. Full variable domain (rest looked up from reference TRBV5-6 and TRBJ2-7): DAGVTQSPTHLIKTRGQQVTLRCSPKSGHDTVSWYQQALGQGPQFIFQYYEEEERQRGNFPDRFSGHQFPNYSSELNVNALLLGDSALYLCASSPGRLSEGYFGPGTRLTVT.

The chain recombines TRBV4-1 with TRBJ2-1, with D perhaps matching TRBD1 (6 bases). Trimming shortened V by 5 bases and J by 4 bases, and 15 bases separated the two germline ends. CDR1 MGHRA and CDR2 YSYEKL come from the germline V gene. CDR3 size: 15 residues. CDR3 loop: CASSDLGTPYNEQFF. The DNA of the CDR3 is TGCGCCAGCAGCGACTTGGGGACACCTTACAATGAGCAGTTCTTC.

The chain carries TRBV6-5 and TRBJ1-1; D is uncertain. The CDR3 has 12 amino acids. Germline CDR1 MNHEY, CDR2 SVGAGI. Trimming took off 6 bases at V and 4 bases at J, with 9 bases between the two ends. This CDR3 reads CASRDGRTEAFF. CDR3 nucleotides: TGTGCCAGCAGGGACGGGCGCACTGAAGCTTTCTTT.

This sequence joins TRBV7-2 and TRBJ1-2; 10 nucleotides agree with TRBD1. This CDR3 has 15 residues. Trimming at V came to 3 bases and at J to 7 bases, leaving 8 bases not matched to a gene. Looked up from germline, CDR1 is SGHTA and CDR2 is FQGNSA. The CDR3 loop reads CASSLAGQGITGYTF. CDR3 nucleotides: TGTGCCAGCAGCTTGGCGGGACAGGGGATTACTGGCTACACCTTC. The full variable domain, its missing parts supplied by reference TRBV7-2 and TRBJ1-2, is GAGVSQSPSNKVTEKGKDVELRCDPISGHTALYWYRQSLGQGLEFLIYFQGNSAPDKSGLPSDRFSAERTGGSVSTLTIQRTQQEDSAVYLCASSLAGQGITGYTFGSGTRLTVV.

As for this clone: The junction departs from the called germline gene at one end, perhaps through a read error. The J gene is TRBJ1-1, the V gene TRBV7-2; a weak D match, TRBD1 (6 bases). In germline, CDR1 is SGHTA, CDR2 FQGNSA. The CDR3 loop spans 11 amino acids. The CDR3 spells CASSLSGTPAF. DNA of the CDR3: TGTGCCAGCAGCTTGTCCGGGACACCTGCCTTT.

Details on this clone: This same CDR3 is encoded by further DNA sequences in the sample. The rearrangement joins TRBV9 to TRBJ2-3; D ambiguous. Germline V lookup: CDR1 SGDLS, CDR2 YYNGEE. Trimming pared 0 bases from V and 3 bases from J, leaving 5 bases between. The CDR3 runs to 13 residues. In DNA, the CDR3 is TGTGCCAGCAGCGTAGAGCGAACAGATACGCAGTATTTT. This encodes CASSVERTDTQYF.

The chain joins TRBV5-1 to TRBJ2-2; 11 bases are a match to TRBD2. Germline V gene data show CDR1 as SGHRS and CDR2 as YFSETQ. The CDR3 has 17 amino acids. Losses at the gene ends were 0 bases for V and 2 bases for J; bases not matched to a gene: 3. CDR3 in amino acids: CASSLGTSGFNTGELFF. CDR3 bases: TGCGCCAGCAGCTTGGGGACTAGCGGGTTCAACACCGGGGAGCTGTTTTTT.

The CDR3 DNA sequence: TGTGCCGGCGGGGAATCCTCTGGAAACACCATATATTTT. This gives the protein CAGGESSGNTIYF. The chain links TRBV7-9 to TRBJ1-3; no clear D gene. V lost 11 bases and J 0 bases, leaving 11 bases between the germline ends. The germline CDR1 and CDR2 sequences are SEHNR and FQNEAQ (reference sequence). This CDR3 comprises 13 residues.

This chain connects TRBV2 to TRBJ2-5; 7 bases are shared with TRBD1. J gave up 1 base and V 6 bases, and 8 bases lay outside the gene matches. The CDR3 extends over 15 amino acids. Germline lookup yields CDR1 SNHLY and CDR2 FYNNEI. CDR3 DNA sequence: TGTGCCAGCAGGGACTGGGGACAGAGCCAAGAGACCCAGTACTTC. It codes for CASRDWGQSQETQYF.

DNA for the CDR3: TGTGCCAGCAGCCAGGGATATACCTTCACAGATACGCAGTATTTT. Protein: CASSQGYTFTDTQYF. V is TRBV11-2 and J is TRBJ2-3; the D gene is possibly TRBD1 (5 bases). V lost 5 bases and J 2 bases, leaving 14 bases between the germline ends. Germline V gene data show CDR1 as SGHAT and CDR2 as FQNNGV. The CDR3 has 15 residues.

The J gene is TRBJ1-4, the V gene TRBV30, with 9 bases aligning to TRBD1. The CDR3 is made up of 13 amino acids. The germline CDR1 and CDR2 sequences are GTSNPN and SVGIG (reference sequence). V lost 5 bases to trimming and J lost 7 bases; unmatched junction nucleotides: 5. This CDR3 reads CAWGTGFSEKLFF. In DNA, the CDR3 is TGTGCCTGGGGGACAGGGTTTTCTGAAAAACTGTTTTTT.

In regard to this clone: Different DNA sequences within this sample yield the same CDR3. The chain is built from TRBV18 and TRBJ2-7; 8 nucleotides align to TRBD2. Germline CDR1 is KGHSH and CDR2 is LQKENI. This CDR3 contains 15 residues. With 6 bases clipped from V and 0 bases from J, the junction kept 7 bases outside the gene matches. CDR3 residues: CASSPIAGSSYEQYF. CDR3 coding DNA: TGTGCCAGCTCCCCAATAGCGGGATCCTCCTACGAGCAGTACTTC.

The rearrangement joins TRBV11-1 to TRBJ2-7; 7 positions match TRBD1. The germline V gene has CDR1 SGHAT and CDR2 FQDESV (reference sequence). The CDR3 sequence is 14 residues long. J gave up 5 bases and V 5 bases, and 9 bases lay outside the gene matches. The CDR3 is CASSQTTGSDEQYF. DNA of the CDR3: TGTGCCAGCAGCCAAACGACAGGGTCGGACGAGCAGTACTTC.

In DNA, the CDR3 is TGTGCCAGCAGTGAAGCTGCGATGAATGAGCAGTTCTTC. Translating it yields CASSEAAMNEQFF. V gene TRBV6-1 combines with J gene TRBJ2-1; D remains ambiguous. CDR1 MNHNS and CDR2 SASEGT come from the germline V gene. V lost 0 bases and J 7 bases, leaving 7 bases between the germline ends. CDR3 length: 13 amino acids.

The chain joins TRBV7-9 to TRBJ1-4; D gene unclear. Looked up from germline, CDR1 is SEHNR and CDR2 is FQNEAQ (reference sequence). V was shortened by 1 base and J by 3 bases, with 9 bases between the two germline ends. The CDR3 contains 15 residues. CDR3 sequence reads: CASSLGRVPNEKLFF. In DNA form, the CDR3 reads TGTGCCAGCAGCTTAGGAAGGGTACCTAATGAAAAACTGTTTTTT.

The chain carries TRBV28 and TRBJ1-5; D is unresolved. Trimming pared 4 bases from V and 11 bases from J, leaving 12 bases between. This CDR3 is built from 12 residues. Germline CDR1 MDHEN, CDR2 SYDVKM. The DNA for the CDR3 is TGTGCCAGCAGTTCTATTCGGGCGGCCCAGCATTTT. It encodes CASSSIRAAQHF. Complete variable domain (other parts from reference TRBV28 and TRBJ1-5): DVKVTQSSRYLVKRTGEKVFLECVQDMDHENMFWYRQDPGLGLRLIYFSYDVKMKEKGDIPEGYSVSREKKERFSLILESASTNQTSMYLCASSSIRAAQHFGDGTRLSIL.

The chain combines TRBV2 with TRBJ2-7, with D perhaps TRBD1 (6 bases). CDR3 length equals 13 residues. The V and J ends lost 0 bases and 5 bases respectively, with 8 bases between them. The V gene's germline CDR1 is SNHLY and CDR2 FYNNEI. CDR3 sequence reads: CASSEARGNEQYF. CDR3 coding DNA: TGTGCCAGCAGTGAAGCCAGGGGCAACGAGCAGTACTTC.

CDR3 in DNA: TGTGCCAGCAGTGAATCAACCGGGAGAAAGACCCAGTACTTC. Protein: CASSESTGRKTQYF. The chain couples TRBV6-1 to TRBJ2-5; tentatively, D is TRBD2 (6 bases). The CDR3 is 14 residues long. The V gene lost 2 bases and the J gene lost 6 bases, with 13 bases spanning the gap. Germline-derived CDR1 and CDR2 are MNHNS and SASEGT.

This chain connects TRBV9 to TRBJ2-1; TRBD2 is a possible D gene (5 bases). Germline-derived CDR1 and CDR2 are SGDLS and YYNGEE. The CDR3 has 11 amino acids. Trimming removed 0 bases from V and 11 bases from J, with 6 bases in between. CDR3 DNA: TGTGCCAGCAGCGTAGGACTACAGCAGTTCTTC. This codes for CASSVGLQQFF.

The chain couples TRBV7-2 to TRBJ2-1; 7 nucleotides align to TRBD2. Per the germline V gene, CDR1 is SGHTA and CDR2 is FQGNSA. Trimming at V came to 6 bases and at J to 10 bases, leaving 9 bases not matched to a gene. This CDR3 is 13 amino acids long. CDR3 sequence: CASRQIRGVEQFF. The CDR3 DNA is TGTGCCAGCAGGCAAATTCGGGGGGTCGAGCAGTTCTTC. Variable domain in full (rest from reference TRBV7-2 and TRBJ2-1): GAGVSQSPSNKVTEKGKDVELRCDPISGHTALYWYRQSLGQGLEFLIYFQGNSAPDKSGLPSDRFSAERTGGSVSTLTIQRTQQEDSAVYLCASRQIRGVEQFFGPGTRLTVL.